This TCR beta chain is from a study of CD8+ T cells in alopecia areata. Comment on this clone: No antigen is known for it.

General study points: Association of baseline CD8+ expansion with response is uncertain owing to one nonresponder.

The authors extracted RNA and reverse transcribed it into cDNA as the sequencing template. Sequencing was performed with immunoSEQ multiplex PCR; in TCRdb, only in-frame clones are kept and a portion is missing. This sample has about 220,000 clones, with under 60% found just once. Germline CDR1 and CDR2: GTSNPN and SVGIG (reference sequence). The CDR3 covers 17 residues. V lost 0 bases to trimming and J lost 0 bases, with 12 bases between them. The treatment was: oral pan-JAK inhibitor, 5-10 mg twice daily. The V call is TRBV30, the J call TRBJ1-6; no firm D call. Material: CD4+ T cells sorted from blood, obtained at week 4, from a patient treated with tofacitinib. The TCR comes from a human donor with alopecia areata. Written as DNA, the CDR3 is TGTGCCTGGAGTGTACCTCGGGCCCGCTCCTATAATTCACCCCTCCACTTT. Its protein is CAWSVPRARSYNSPLHF.